This entry is about one TCR beta chain. An input of about 0.5 to 1 ug of RNA was subjected to reverse transcription using random hexamers. Coverage of TCR beta CDR3 amplification by immunoSEQ multiplex PCR extended to 54 Vbeta and 13 Jbeta. TCRdb reprocessed the immunoSEQ multiplex PCR reads via MiXCR and lists one record per CDR3 protein. The sample has 200,000 to 250,000 distinct CDR3 sequences; about 95% are singletons. The source of the sample is a study of CD8 T cells in Susac syndrome. TCR beta sequences were obtained from blood CD8+ and CD4+ T cells. Stable or active relapsing-remitting multiple sclerosis, untreated and meeting revised McDonald criteria, defined the controls. FACS enriched CD8+ TEMRA cells, while bulk CD8+ and CD4+ were negatively isolated. After removal of 1 base from V and 3 bases from J, the junction contained 4 bases not matched to a gene. This CDR3 spans 16 amino acids. The germline V gene has CDR1 LGHDT and CDR2 YNNKEL (reference sequence).

The sequencing sample was made of CD4+ T cells from PBMCs. The rearrangement uses TRBV3-1 and TRBJ2-3; 10 bases line up with TRBD1. The clonotype originates from a human donor with multiple sclerosis. The CDR3 spells CASSQGRQGATDTQYF. As DNA, the CDR3 is TGTGCCAGCAGCCAAGGCCGACAGGGGGCTACAGATACGCAGTATTTT.